The sequence of this T cell receptor (beta chain) was determined in a study of T-cell memory formation after mild COVID-19 (dated by TCRdb to the early 2020s). Looking at the study overall: TCR sequence clusters from the two donors were found to be largely donor specific. In a couple of donors, T-cell clones that expanded and contracted after mild COVID-19 were followed by sequencing TCRalpha and TCRbeta repertoires longitudinally. The cohort comprised two young, previously healthy adult volunteers, one female and one male. Summary of the overall study and its limitations: Only a couple of mild cases were covered in the study, and larger cohorts including severe cases with pre-infection samples were considered necessary. Contracting CD4+ clones were located mainly in the CM and EM memory subsets, whereas CD8+ clones were found to be enriched in EMRA. Clones contracting from day 15 to 85 had balanced CD4/CD8 phenotypes, while a second wave expanding from day 15 to 37 was biased towards CD4+. Some responding clones were found in pre-infection memory, which suggests that pre-existing cross-reactive memory T cells took part in the SARS-CoV-2 response. SARS-CoV-2 specificity of the second-wave clones peaking on day 37 was not confirmed.

About this clonotype: The antigen this receptor binds is unknown. No quality values exist for individual bases; no much larger clone is one base distant.

Ficoll-Paque density gradient centrifugation was used to isolate PBMCs. Trimming removed 1 base from V and 0 bases from J, leaving 9 bases between the germline ends. Reading the germline V gene (reference sequence) gives CDR1 DFQATT and CDR2 SNEGSKA. From its cysteine to its phenylalanine, the CDR3 spans 14 amino acids. Only the CDR3 part of the read is kept: 42 bases, read in frame from the first base. The listed sequencing device is Illumina NovaSeq 6000. TCRalpha and TCRbeta cDNA libraries were built by 5'RACE with constant-segment primers, adding sample barcodes and unique molecular identifiers. Trizol reagent was used to extract RNA from every sample. Amplification of the libraries took two PCR steps, and the second step added a second sample barcode plus Illumina TruSeq adapters. Sequencing of libraries was performed on an Illumina NovaSeq with 2 x 150 bp paired-end reads. In the paper's pipeline: Reads were demultiplexed and collapsed into UMI-guided consensus sequences with migec v1.2.7. With mixcr v2.1.11, UMI consensuses were aligned to TRA and TRB V and J templates and assembled into clonotypes. Expanded or contracted clonotypes were those called significant by both edgeR and NoisET, with noise models trained on biological replicates. edgeR calls used a false discovery rate-adjusted p below 0.01 and a log2 fold-change threshold of 1. As an exploratory analysis of dynamics, PCA with hierarchical clustering was applied to max-normalized trajectories of the 1000 most abundant clonotypes. Separately sequenced CD4+ and CD8+ repertoires were used to assign a CD4 or CD8 phenotype to each responding clone. TCRdb passed the public sequencing reads through fastp at Q25 and MiXCR, retaining productive beta sequences. Rows are combined by CDR3 protein, so each entry shows the most common genes and DNA. TCRdb, not the authors, supplied the V and J calls. The sample table shows about 290,000 distinct CDR3 sequences, and about 16% are seen once. The ten most abundant clones make up about a fifth of the sample.

The sequence is built from TRBV20-1 and TRBJ1-1, with the D segment identity uncertain. Sequencing was carried out using PBMCs or a T cell subset sorted from them (not recorded which). The sequence came from a man aged 18 to 29 who had mild COVID-19 (a few samples of this study predate the infection). The sample titles of this study are shuffled in the database, so cell type and time point are left out; the donor was told from shared clones. The CDR3: CSARVAGMNTEAFF. The DNA is TGCAGTGCTAGAGTGGCGGGGATGAACACTGAAGCTTTCTTT.